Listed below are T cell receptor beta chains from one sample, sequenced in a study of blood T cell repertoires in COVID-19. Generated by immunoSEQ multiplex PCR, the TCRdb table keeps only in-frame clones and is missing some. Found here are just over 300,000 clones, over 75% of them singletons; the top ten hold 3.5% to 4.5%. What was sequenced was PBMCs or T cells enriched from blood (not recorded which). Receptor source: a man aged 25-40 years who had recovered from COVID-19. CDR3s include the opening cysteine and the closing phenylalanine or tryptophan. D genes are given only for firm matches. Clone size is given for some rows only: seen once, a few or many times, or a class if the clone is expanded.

CDR3aa: CASSQEWGPLGQFF; CDR3nt: TGTGCCAGCAGCCAAGAATGGGGCCCTCTTGGGCAGTTCTTC; len: 14; abundance: -; d_gene: -; v_gene: TRBV4-2; j_gene: TRBJ2-1
CDR3aa: CASSLSSTEAFF; CDR3nt: TGTGCCAGCAGCTTATCGTCCACTGAAGCTTTCTTT; len: 12; abundance: -; d_gene: -; v_gene: TRBV13; j_gene: TRBJ1-1
CDR3aa: CASREQGPSSYNSPLHF; CDR3nt: TGTGCCAGCAGAGAACAGGGCCCCAGCTCCTATAATTCACCCCTCCACTTT; len: 17; abundance: few; d_gene: -; v_gene: TRBV2; j_gene: TRBJ1-6
CDR3aa: CASTFRQGYYEQYF; CDR3nt: TGTGCCAGCACTTTCCGACAGGGGTACTACGAGCAGTACTTC; len: 14; abundance: once; d_gene: TRBD1; v_gene: TRBV11-2; j_gene: TRBJ2-7
CDR3aa: CASSGLAVKTQYF; CDR3nt: TGCGCCAGCAGTGGGCTAGCGGTAAAGACCCAGTACTTC; len: 13; abundance: -; d_gene: TRBD2; v_gene: TRBV10-1; j_gene: TRBJ2-5
CDR3aa: CASSLAEGGGRASYEQYF; CDR3nt: TGTGCTAGCAGCTTAGCGGAAGGGGGCGGGAGGGCCTCTTACGAGCAGTACTTC; len: 18; abundance: -; d_gene: TRBD2; v_gene: TRBV7-7; j_gene: TRBJ2-7
CDR3aa: CASSIRQGDQPQHF; CDR3nt: TGTGCCAGCAGCATACGACAGGGAGACCAGCCCCAGCATTTT; len: 14; abundance: -; d_gene: -; v_gene: TRBV21-1; j_gene: TRBJ1-5
CDR3aa: CAISGGRQGGLEKLFF; CDR3nt: TGTGCCATCAGTGGGGGCCGACAGGGGGGCCTTGAAAAACTGTTTTTT; len: 16; abundance: -; d_gene: TRBD1; v_gene: TRBV10-3; j_gene: TRBJ1-4
CDR3aa: CASSPTTGARRADTQYF; CDR3nt: TGTGCCAGCTCACCGACGACAGGGGCCCGGAGGGCAGATACGCAGTATTTT; len: 17; abundance: once; d_gene: TRBD1; v_gene: TRBV18; j_gene: TRBJ2-3
CDR3aa: CASRPRTGSRVSNQPQHF; CDR3nt: TGCGCCAGCAGACCCAGGACAGGGTCGAGGGTTAGCAATCAGCCCCAGCATTTT; len: 18; abundance: -; d_gene: TRBD1; v_gene: TRBV5-1; j_gene: TRBJ1-5
CDR3aa: CASSLEPGAQYF; CDR3nt: TGTGCCAGCAGCCTGGAACCCGGGGCCCAGTACTTC; len: 12; abundance: -; d_gene: -; v_gene: TRBV12-3/TRBV12-4; j_gene: TRBJ2-5
CDR3aa: CASSLRGGLVYNEQFF; CDR3nt: TGTGCCAGCAGTTTAAGGGGGGGACTAGTTTACAATGAGCAGTTCTTC; len: 16; abundance: -; d_gene: TRBD2; v_gene: TRBV27; j_gene: TRBJ2-1
CDR3aa: CASSRGGQRGGPDTQYF; CDR3nt: TGTGCCAGCAGCCGCGGCGGTCAGCGGGGGGGACCAGATACGCAGTATTTT; len: 17; abundance: -; d_gene: TRBD2; v_gene: TRBV5-4; j_gene: TRBJ2-3
CDR3aa: CASSMDRGSAEAFF; CDR3nt: TGTGCCAGTAGTATGGACAGGGGATCGGCTGAAGCTTTCTTT; len: 14; abundance: -; d_gene: TRBD1; v_gene: TRBV19; j_gene: TRBJ1-1
CDR3aa: CAWGGAPVTEAFF; CDR3nt: TGTGCCTGGGGGGGGGCCCCGGTCACTGAAGCTTTCTTT; len: 13; abundance: -; d_gene: -; v_gene: TRBV30; j_gene: TRBJ1-1
CDR3aa: CAWSVGGNTEAFF; CDR3nt: TGTGCCTGGAGTGTCGGAGGGAACACTGAAGCTTTCTTT; len: 13; abundance: -; d_gene: -; v_gene: TRBV30; j_gene: TRBJ1-1
CDR3aa: CAISERSGINTGELFF; CDR3nt: TGTGCCATCAGTGAAAGATCGGGGATCAACACCGGGGAGCTGTTTTTT; len: 16; abundance: -; d_gene: -; v_gene: TRBV10-3; j_gene: TRBJ2-2
CDR3aa: CASSFWDMRHTEAFF; CDR3nt: TGTGCCAGCAGCTTCTGGGACATGAGGCACACTGAAGCTTTCTTT; len: 15; abundance: -; d_gene: -; v_gene: TRBV5-6; j_gene: TRBJ1-1
CDR3aa: CASSLAGLGRDNEQFF; CDR3nt: TGTGCCAGCAGCTTGGCGGGACTAGGTAGGGACAATGAGCAGTTCTTC; len: 16; abundance: -; d_gene: TRBD2; v_gene: TRBV5-6; j_gene: TRBJ2-1
CDR3aa: CASSYEFRTGAYGYTF; CDR3nt: TGTGCCAGCAGTTACGAGTTTAGGACAGGGGCATACGGCTACACCTTC; len: 16; abundance: -; d_gene: TRBD1; v_gene: TRBV6-5; j_gene: TRBJ1-2
CDR3aa: CASRTSGTDTQYF; CDR3nt: TGCGCCAGCAGGACTAGCGGCACAGATACGCAGTATTTT; len: 13; abundance: -; d_gene: TRBD2; v_gene: TRBV10-2; j_gene: TRBJ2-3
CDR3aa: CASSPTRTDFYGYTF; CDR3nt: TGTGCCAGCTCACCAACCCGGACGGACTTTTATGGCTACACCTTC; len: 15; abundance: -; d_gene: -; v_gene: TRBV18; j_gene: TRBJ1-2
CDR3aa: CSVGGRDWRTTEAFF; CDR3nt: TGCAGCGTTGGGGGCCGGGACTGGCGGACCACTGAAGCTTTCTTT; len: 15; abundance: -; d_gene: -; v_gene: TRBV29-1; j_gene: TRBJ1-1
CDR3aa: CASSLAGQGNTGELFF; CDR3nt: TGTGCTAGCAGCTTAGCGGGACAGGGAAACACCGGGGAGCTGTTTTTT; len: 16; abundance: once; d_gene: -; v_gene: TRBV7-7; j_gene: TRBJ2-2
CDR3aa: CASSSGTTLSGANVLTF; CDR3nt: TGTGCCAGCAGCTCCGGGACTACACTCTCTGGGGCCAACGTCCTGACTTTC; len: 17; abundance: -; d_gene: TRBD2; v_gene: TRBV7-9; j_gene: TRBJ2-6
CDR3aa: CASSLASLNEQYF; CDR3nt: TGTGCCAGCAGTTTAGCGTCACTCAACGAGCAGTACTTC; len: 13; abundance: -; d_gene: -; v_gene: TRBV12-3/TRBV12-4; j_gene: TRBJ2-7
CDR3aa: CASSLRQPYNEQFF; CDR3nt: TGTGCCAGCAGCCTAAGACAGCCCTACAATGAGCAGTTCTTC; len: 14; abundance: -; d_gene: -; v_gene: TRBV14; j_gene: TRBJ2-1
CDR3aa: CATSSGRRGETQYF; CDR3nt: TGTGCCACCAGCTCGGGCCGGCGAGGGGAGACCCAGTACTTC; len: 14; abundance: -; d_gene: -; v_gene: TRBV24-1; j_gene: TRBJ2-5
CDR3aa: CASSGRVGNEQFF; CDR3nt: TGCGCCAGCAGTGGCAGGGTCGGCAATGAGCAGTTCTTC; len: 13; abundance: -; d_gene: -; v_gene: TRBV10-1; j_gene: TRBJ2-1
CDR3aa: CASSQALRLAPADTQYF; CDR3nt: TGCGCCAGCAGCCAAGCCCTCCGACTAGCTCCGGCAGATACGCAGTATTTT; len: 17; abundance: -; d_gene: TRBD2; v_gene: TRBV4-1; j_gene: TRBJ2-3
CDR3aa: CASSPRQARGAFF; CDR3nt: TGCGCCAGCAGCCCTCGACAGGCCCGGGGAGCTTTCTTT; len: 13; abundance: -; d_gene: -; v_gene: TRBV5-1; j_gene: TRBJ1-1
CDR3aa: CASSERRDRSPLHF; CDR3nt: TGTGCCAGCAGTGAACGCAGGGATCGATCACCCCTCCACTTT; len: 14; abundance: -; d_gene: -; v_gene: TRBV6-1; j_gene: TRBJ1-6
CDR3aa: CASSPGTSGYTGELFF; CDR3nt: TGTGCCAGCAGCCCCGGGACTAGCGGATACACCGGGGAGCTGTTTTTT; len: 16; abundance: -; d_gene: TRBD2; v_gene: TRBV7-9; j_gene: TRBJ2-2
CDR3aa: CAWSVTGSSYNSPLHF; CDR3nt: TGTGCCTGGAGTGTAACAGGGAGCTCCTATAATTCACCCCTCCACTTT; len: 16; abundance: -; d_gene: -; v_gene: TRBV30; j_gene: TRBJ1-6
CDR3aa: CASSIGDRELFF; CDR3nt: TGTGCCAGTAGTATAGGGGACAGGGAGCTGTTTTTT; len: 12; abundance: -; d_gene: -; v_gene: TRBV19; j_gene: TRBJ2-2
CDR3aa: CASSTGINEKLFF; CDR3nt: TGTGCCAGCTCAACAGGGATTAATGAAAAACTGTTTTTT; len: 13; abundance: -; d_gene: -; v_gene: TRBV18; j_gene: TRBJ1-4
CDR3aa: CASSLFVGGLDNEQFF; CDR3nt: TGCGCCAGCAGCTTGTTTGTAGGGGGCTTGGACAATGAGCAGTTCTTC; len: 16; abundance: -; d_gene: TRBD1; v_gene: TRBV5-1; j_gene: TRBJ2-1
CDR3aa: CASGERARSYEQYF; CDR3nt: TGTGCCAGCGGGGAGAGGGCGCGTTCCTACGAGCAGTACTTC; len: 14; abundance: -; d_gene: -; v_gene: TRBV6-5; j_gene: TRBJ2-7
CDR3aa: CASSLRTEETQYF; CDR3nt: TGTGCCAGCAGCTTGCGAACAGAAGAGACCCAGTACTTC; len: 13; abundance: -; d_gene: -; v_gene: TRBV5-4; j_gene: TRBJ2-5
CDR3aa: CAWTTSQRQGVIGYTF; CDR3nt: TGTGCCTGGACCACAAGCCAGCGACAGGGGGTTATTGGCTACACCTTC; len: 16; abundance: few; d_gene: TRBD1; v_gene: TRBV30; j_gene: TRBJ1-2
CDR3aa: CASSFWGGRVSQSGANVLTF; CDR3nt: TGTGCCAGCAGCTTTTGGGGGGGGCGAGTCTCCCAATCTGGGGCCAACGTCCTGACTTTC; len: 20; abundance: -; d_gene: -; v_gene: TRBV11-3; j_gene: TRBJ2-6
CDR3aa: CASSSPHVLGTEAFF; CDR3nt: TGTGCCAGCAGCTCTCCTCATGTACTAGGAACTGAAGCTTTCTTT; len: 15; abundance: once; d_gene: -; v_gene: TRBV5-6; j_gene: TRBJ1-1
CDR3aa: CASSPGTGRSYEQYF; CDR3nt: TGTGCCAGTAGTCCGGGGACAGGGCGTTCCTACGAGCAGTACTTC; len: 15; abundance: few; d_gene: TRBD1; v_gene: TRBV19; j_gene: TRBJ2-7
CDR3aa: CASRETGGPYLAKNIQYF; CDR3nt: TGTGCCAGCAGAGAGACAGGGGGCCCCTATCTAGCCAAAAACATTCAGTACTTC; len: 18; abundance: -; d_gene: TRBD1; v_gene: TRBV27; j_gene: TRBJ2-4
CDR3aa: CASSPDEGRGGELFF; CDR3nt: TGTGCCAGCTCACCGGACGAGGGTCGTGGCGGGGAGCTGTTTTTT; len: 15; abundance: -; d_gene: -; v_gene: TRBV18; j_gene: TRBJ2-2